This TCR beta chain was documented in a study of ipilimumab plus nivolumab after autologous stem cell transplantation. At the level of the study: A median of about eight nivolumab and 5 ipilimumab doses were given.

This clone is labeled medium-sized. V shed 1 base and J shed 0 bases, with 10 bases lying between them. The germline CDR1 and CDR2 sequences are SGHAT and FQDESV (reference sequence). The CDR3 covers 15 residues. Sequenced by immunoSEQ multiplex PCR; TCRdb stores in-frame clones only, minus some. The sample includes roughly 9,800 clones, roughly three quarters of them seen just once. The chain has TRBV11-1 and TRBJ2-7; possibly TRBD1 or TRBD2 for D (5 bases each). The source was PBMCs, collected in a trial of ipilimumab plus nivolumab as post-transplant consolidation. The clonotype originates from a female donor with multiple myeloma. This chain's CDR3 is CASSLGDRISYEQYF. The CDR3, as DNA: TGTGCCAGCAGCTTAGGGGACCGCATCTCCTACGAGCAGTACTTC.